The 20 T cell receptor beta chains below were found in one sample sequenced in a study of blood T cell repertoires in COVID-19. The method was immunoSEQ multiplex PCR; TCRdb's version includes in-frame clones alone and lacks a portion of them. This sample has some 190,000 clones, with roughly 85% found just once. Sequenced sample: peripheral blood. The receptor source for this set is a human donor with active or convalescent COVID-19. The donor label of this sample is uncertain.

The J gene is TRBJ2-7, the V gene TRBV7-2; the match to TRBD1 covers 7 bases. Germline assignment: CDR1 SGHTA and CDR2 FQGNSA. Trimming took 4 bases from V and 2 from J; bases not matched to a gene: 11. This CDR3 region has 16 residues. CDR3 coding DNA: TGTGCCAGCAGCTCCCTAGGGGGCGCGACTACCTACGAGCAGTACTTC. Amino acids: CASSSLGGATTYEQYF.

The chain has TRBV6-2 or TRBV6-3 and TRBJ1-2; no reliable D call. The CDR3 is 13 residues long. Per germline, CDR1 MNHEY and CDR2 SVGEGT. Trimming cost V 2 bases and J 8 bases, with 12 bases left between them. The CDR3 sequence is CASSYTALRGYTF. CDR3 coding DNA: TGTGCCAGCAGTTACACGGCTTTGAGGGGCTACACCTTC.

This chain joins TRBV25-1 and TRBJ2-1, with D tentatively TRBD1 (5 bases). Germline lookup yields CDR1 MGHDK and CDR2 SYGVNS. CDR3 length: 16 amino acids. The V end lost 3 bases, the J end lost 4 bases, and 16 bases lay between the germline ends. Here the CDR3 DNA reads TGTGCCAGCAGTGACCATGGGGCAGCAGTATACAATGAGCAGTTCTTC. Residues: CASSDHGAAVYNEQFF.

The chain recombines TRBV19 with TRBJ2-1; 11 nucleotides match TRBD2. CDR1 is LNHDA, CDR2 SQIVND, per germline (reference sequence). This CDR3 comprises 16 residues. Losses at the gene ends were 5 bases for V and 1 base for J; bases not matched to a gene: 4. CDR3 sequence reads: CASSSIAGGSYNEQFF. The DNA for the CDR3 is TGTGCCAGTAGTTCAATAGCGGGGGGGTCCTACAATGAGCAGTTCTTC. The whole variable domain, filled in from reference TRBV19 and TRBJ2-1, reads DGGITQSPKYLFRKEGQNVTLSCEQNLNHDAMYWYRQDPGQGLRLIYYSQIVNDFQKGDIAEGYSVSREKKESFPLTVTSAQKNPTAFYLCASSSIAGGSYNEQFFGPGTRLTVL.

The chain couples TRBV10-1 to TRBJ2-7; 10 nucleotides agree with TRBD2. This CDR3 has 13 amino acids. After removal of 3 bases from V and 6 bases from J, the junction contained 2 bases not matched to a gene. Germline CDR1 is WNHNN and CDR2 is SYGVQD (reference sequence). The CDR3 loop is CASSEAGGVEQYF. In DNA, the CDR3 is TGCGCCAGCAGTGAAGCGGGAGGGGTCGAGCAGTACTTC.

The chain recombines TRBV19 with TRBJ1-4; no firm D call. Germline CDR1 and CDR2: LNHDA and SQIVND (reference sequence). V lost 5 bases and J lost 0, with 13 bases in between. The CDR3 covers 16 residues. CDR3 protein: CASSRRTGTTNEKLFF. In DNA, the CDR3 is TGTGCCAGTAGTCGTAGGACGGGAACAACTAATGAAAAACTGTTTTTT.

V usage is TRBV19 and J usage is TRBJ2-7; 9 nucleotides line up with TRBD2. V shed 8 bases and J 0 bases; nucleotides not matched to a gene: 8. From germline, CDR1 is LNHDA and CDR2 SQIVND (reference sequence). The CDR3 spans 15 residues. The CDR3, as DNA: TGTGCCAGTGGAGAGAGCGGGAGGAGCTCCTACGAGCAGTACTTC. It specifies CASGESGRSSYEQYF.

The chain uses TRBV2 and TRBJ2-3, with 7 bases fitting TRBD2. With 11 bases clipped from V and 3 bases from J, the junction kept 8 bases outside the gene matches. Germline V gene lookup returns CDR1 SNHLY and CDR2 FYNNEI. The CDR3 loop spans 13 amino acids. The CDR3 sequence: CASSPGLTDTQYF. The CDR3, as DNA: TGTGCCTCATCACCGGGACTAACAGATACGCAGTATTTT.

This clone appeared a few times. This rearrangement joins TRBV28 to TRBJ1-6; 8 nucleotides agree with TRBD1. CDR3 length: 17 residues. The V gene end was trimmed by 2 bases and the J gene end by 6 bases; junction bases not matched to a gene: 9. From germline, CDR1 is MDHEN and CDR2 SYDVKM. The CDR3 DNA follows: TGTGCCAGCAGTTTACCTCATCCACAGGGGGTTAATTCACCCCTCCACTTT. It yields the protein CASSLPHPQGVNSPLHF. Full variable domain (rest looked up from reference TRBV28 and TRBJ1-6): DVKVTQSSRYLVKRTGEKVFLECVQDMDHENMFWYRQDPGLGLRLIYFSYDVKMKEKGDIPEGYSVSREKKERFSLILESASTNQTSMYLCASSLPHPQGVNSPLHFGNGTRLTVT.

This clone was seen just once. This rearrangement joins TRBV9 to TRBJ1-1; no reliable D call. The CDR3 extends over 13 amino acids. CDR1 is SGDLS, CDR2 YYNGEE, per germline. Trimming pared 2 bases from V and 3 bases from J, leaving 8 bases between. This CDR3 is CASSVGGDTEAFF. DNA for the CDR3: TGTGCCAGCAGCGTCGGCGGGGACACTGAAGCTTTCTTT.

This sequence joins TRBV11-2 and TRBJ1-2, with D unclear. The CDR3 loop spans 13 amino acids. CDR1 and CDR2 (germline): SGHAT, FQNNGV. The V end lost 1 base, the J end lost 1 base, and 4 bases lay between the germline ends. The chain's CDR3 is CASSLVDNYGYTF. CDR3 bases: TGTGCCAGCAGCTTAGTAGATAACTATGGCTACACCTTC.

The gene calls are TRBV5-1 and TRBJ2-1, with TRBD2 identical over 12 bases. This CDR3 comprises 16 residues. The V segment lost 4 bases and the J segment 2 bases; nucleotides outside the gene matches: 4. Germline assignment: CDR1 SGHRS and CDR2 YFSETQ. The CDR3 protein is CASSEGLAGTYNEQFF. The CDR3 region has the DNA TGCGCCAGCAGCGAAGGACTAGCGGGGACCTACAATGAGCAGTTCTTC.

Only one count was recorded for this clone. The chain employs TRBV4-3 and TRBJ2-7; weak D call: TRBD2 (6 bases). This CDR3 contains 15 residues. V was clipped by 3 bases and J by 2 bases, with 14 bases between them. Germline CDR1 and CDR2: LGHNA and YSLEER. The CDR3, as DNA: TGCGCCAGCAGCCAGGACGGGACTTTCACCTACGAGCAGTACTTC. Encoded protein: CASSQDGTFTYEQYF.

This clone was detected only a few times. V is TRBV28 and J is TRBJ1-2, with D hard to call. The germline V gene has CDR1 MDHEN and CDR2 SYDVKM. Trimming removed 8 bases at V and 4 bases at J, with 20 bases between. The length of the CDR3 is 15 residues. For the CDR3, the DNA is TGTGCCAGCGGGGTCCCGAGCGGAGTTGGCTATGGCTACACCTTC. Its protein product is CASGVPSGVGYGYTF.

This chain joins TRBV9 and TRBJ2-1, with no clear D. Germline V gives CDR1 SGDLS, CDR2 YYNGEE. Trimming removed 0 bases at V and 0 bases at J, with 4 bases between. The CDR3 consists of 14 residues. The CDR3 nucleotides are TGTGCCAGCAGCGTAGCCAGCTCCTACAATGAGCAGTTCTTC. It is translated as CASSVASSYNEQFF.

The chain uses TRBV9 and TRBJ1-3; D is undetermined. This CDR3 is built from 18 residues. The germline V and J ends were trimmed by 0 bases and 2 bases, with 18 bases remaining between them. In germline, CDR1 is SGDLS, CDR2 YYNGEE. The CDR3 loop reads CASSVATRDPPTGNTIYF. CDR3 nucleotide sequence: TGTGCCAGCAGCGTAGCTACCCGGGATCCCCCCACTGGAAACACCATATATTTT.

This rearrangement joins TRBV25-1 to TRBJ2-7; D perhaps matches TRBD1 (6 bases). V gave up 4 bases and J gave up 7 bases, with 20 bases separating them. Germline V CDR1 and CDR2: MGHDK, SYGVNS. There are 15 residues in the CDR3. This CDR3 reads CASSVPLSGGQEQYF. The CDR3 nucleotides read TGTGCCAGCAGTGTTCCTCTTTCGGGTGGACAGGAGCAGTACTTC.

Here the CDR3 reads CASSAQGPNQPQHF. The CDR3 bases are TGTGCCAGCAGTGCACAGGGTCCCAATCAGCCCCAGCATTTT. The V and J genes are TRBV28 and TRBJ1-5; tentative D call: TRBD1 (6 bases). CDR3 length equals 14 residues. Germline values: CDR1 MDHEN, CDR2 SYDVKM. Trimming cost V 5 bases and J 3 bases, with 11 bases left between them.

The chain couples TRBV6-4 to TRBJ2-6; 12 bases agree with TRBD1. Looked up from germline, CDR1 is MRHNA and CDR2 is SNTAGT. The CDR3 is 17 amino acids. V lost 4 bases, J lost 4 bases, and 5 bases stayed unmatched. The CDR3 loop reads CASSGGTGGAGANVLTF. The CDR3 DNA reads TGTGCCAGCAGTGGAGGGACAGGGGGCGCGGGGGCCAACGTCCTGACTTTC.

This chain joins TRBV21-1 and TRBJ1-1; the table's D gene call, TRBD1, was not cross checked with the DNA. TRBV21-1 is labeled a pseudogene. This CDR3 has 15 residues. Here the CDR3 reads CASNLRVRGDTEAFF. DNA for the CDR3: TGTGCCAGCAACCTCCGGGTCAGGGGGGATACTGAAGCTTTCTTT.